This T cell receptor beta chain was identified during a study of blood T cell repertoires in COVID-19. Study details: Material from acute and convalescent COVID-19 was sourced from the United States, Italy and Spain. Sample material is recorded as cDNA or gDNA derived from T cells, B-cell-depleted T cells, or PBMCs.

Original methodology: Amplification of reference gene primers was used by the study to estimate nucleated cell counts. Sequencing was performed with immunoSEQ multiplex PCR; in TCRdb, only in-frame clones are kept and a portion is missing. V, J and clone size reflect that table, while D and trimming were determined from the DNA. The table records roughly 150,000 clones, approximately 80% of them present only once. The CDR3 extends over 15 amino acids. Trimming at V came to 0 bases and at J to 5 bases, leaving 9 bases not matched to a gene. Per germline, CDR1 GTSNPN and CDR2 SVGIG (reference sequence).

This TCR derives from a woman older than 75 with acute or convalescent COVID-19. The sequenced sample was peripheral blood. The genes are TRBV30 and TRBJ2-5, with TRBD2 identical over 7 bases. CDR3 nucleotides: TGTGCCTGGAGTGTTCTGAACGGGGGGATTGAGACCCAGTACTTC. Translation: CAWSVLNGGIETQYF.